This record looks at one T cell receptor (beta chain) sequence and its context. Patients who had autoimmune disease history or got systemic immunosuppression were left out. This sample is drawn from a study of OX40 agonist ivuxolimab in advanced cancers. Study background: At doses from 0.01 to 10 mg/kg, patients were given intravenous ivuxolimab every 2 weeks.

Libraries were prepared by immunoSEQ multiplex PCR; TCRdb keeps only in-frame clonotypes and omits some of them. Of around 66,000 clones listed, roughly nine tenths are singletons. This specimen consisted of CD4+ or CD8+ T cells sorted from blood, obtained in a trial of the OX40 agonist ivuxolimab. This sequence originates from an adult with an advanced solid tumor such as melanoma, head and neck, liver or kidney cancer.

CDR3 nucleotide sequence: TGTGCCAGCAGTTTCGGGGCAGGCACCTACGAGCAGTACTTC. The encoded protein is CASSFGAGTYEQYF. This rearrangement joins TRBV27 to TRBJ2-5; the D gene could be TRBD1 or TRBD2 (5 bases each). The DNA end is a closer match to TRBJ2-7, so the J assignment may be wrong. The CDR3 covers 14 residues. Germline V gives CDR1 MNHEY, CDR2 SMNVEV (reference sequence).